A selection of T cell receptor beta chains follows, all from one sample in a study of monozygotic twins with inflammatory bowel disease. TCRdb re-called the 5' RACE reads and catalogs CDR3 proteins one per entry, DNA excluded. The record lists 150,000 to 200,000 distinct CDR3 sequences, of which the ten most abundant hold 2% to 3%. Material for sequencing was blood. These receptors were taken from a human donor with ulcerative colitis or Crohn's disease, or a healthy co-twin of an affected twin (not recorded which). The CDR3 runs from the conserved cysteine through the conserved F or W.

J gene: TRBJ2-7; V gene: TRBV5-1; CDR3 protein: CASSQRQAEIAYEQYF
J gene: TRBJ2-3; V gene: TRBV5-4; CDR3 protein: CASSDMVRSSTDTQYF
J gene: TRBJ2-5; V gene: TRBV4-1; CDR3 protein: CASSQEASTGVGETQYF
J gene: TRBJ2-7; V gene: TRBV20-1; CDR3 protein: CSAREGSEGPAYEQYF
J gene: TRBJ2-3; V gene: TRBV14; CDR3 protein: CASSQDSGTSTDTQYF
J gene: TRBJ2-7; V gene: TRBV28; CDR3 protein: CASSSSSYEQYF
J gene: TRBJ1-4; V gene: TRBV7-8; CDR3 protein: CASSINTGGRDTNEKLFF
J gene: TRBJ1-4; V gene: TRBV20-1; CDR3 protein: CSARVTGSEKLFF
J gene: TRBJ2-1; V gene: TRBV10-3; CDR3 protein: CAISPSGGEALNEQFF
J gene: TRBJ1-2; V gene: TRBV20-1; CDR3 protein: CSALPTLQGGYTF
J gene: TRBJ2-3; V gene: TRBV5-1; CDR3 protein: CATSTSVSDTQYF
J gene: TRBJ2-7; V gene: TRBV5-1; CDR3 protein: CASNNPGQGYEQYF
J gene: TRBJ1-6; V gene: TRBV5-1; CDR3 protein: CASSLSGGNSPLHF
J gene: TRBJ1-2; V gene: TRBV28; CDR3 protein: CASSLQDGGEGYTF
J gene: TRBJ1-1; V gene: TRBV5-1; CDR3 protein: CASSEGLGGTEAFF
J gene: TRBJ1-3; V gene: TRBV7-2; CDR3 protein: CASSLAGAGNTIYF
J gene: TRBJ2-5; V gene: TRBV2; CDR3 protein: CASSVDRTQETQYF
J gene: TRBJ1-1; V gene: TRBV2; CDR3 protein: CASSSRPNTEAFF
J gene: TRBJ2-2; V gene: TRBV20-1; CDR3 protein: CSAAYRDRGPGELFF
J gene: TRBJ2-7; V gene: TRBV5-4; CDR3 protein: CASRRGQPPYEQYF
J gene: TRBJ2-5; V gene: TRBV5-1; CDR3 protein: CASSFRTDQETQYF
J gene: TRBJ2-7; V gene: TRBV6-1; CDR3 protein: CATDGDSSYEQYF
J gene: TRBJ2-1; V gene: TRBV11-1; CDR3 protein: CASAGDSTYNEQFF
J gene: TRBJ2-7; V gene: TRBV6-6; CDR3 protein: CASGRRAESYEQYF
J gene: TRBJ1-5; V gene: TRBV9; CDR3 protein: CASSIGTGVNQPQHF
J gene: TRBJ1-4; V gene: TRBV20-1; CDR3 protein: CSATKSTTNEKLFF
J gene: TRBJ2-7; V gene: TRBV10-3; CDR3 protein: CAISTGGFSDEQYF
J gene: TRBJ2-2; V gene: TRBV5-1; CDR3 protein: CASRFSGTGELFF
J gene: TRBJ1-6; V gene: TRBV7-2; CDR3 protein: CASSPRDYARASPLHF
J gene: TRBJ1-6; V gene: TRBV7-8; CDR3 protein: CASSITGASYSPLHF
J gene: TRBJ2-3; V gene: TRBV7-2; CDR3 protein: CASSLVGQSTDTQYF
J gene: TRBJ1-1; V gene: TRBV7-2; CDR3 protein: CASSLDPGQYTEAFF
J gene: TRBJ2-7; V gene: TRBV7-2; CDR3 protein: CASSSGAPNEQYF
J gene: TRBJ1-1; V gene: TRBV18; CDR3 protein: CASSPRSGGSVNTEAFF
J gene: TRBJ1-1; V gene: TRBV20-1; CDR3 protein: CSAKQYRRSVGNTEAFF
J gene: TRBJ1-2; V gene: TRBV18; CDR3 protein: CASSRSVGDSYGYTF
J gene: TRBJ1-2; V gene: TRBV18; CDR3 protein: CASSPRSGGLYYGYTF
J gene: TRBJ1-2; V gene: TRBV5-1; CDR3 protein: CASSPGEGYTF
J gene: TRBJ2-7; V gene: TRBV7-9; CDR3 protein: CASSSDRSAYEQYF
J gene: TRBJ2-3; V gene: TRBV12-3/TRBV12-4; CDR3 protein: CASSLGLGGVLGTDTQYF
J gene: TRBJ1-2; V gene: TRBV23-1; CDR3 protein: CASSQSGQDANYGYTF
J gene: TRBJ2-3; V gene: TRBV5-1; CDR3 protein: CASSTSGTREADTQYF
J gene: TRBJ1-4; V gene: TRBV5-1; CDR3 protein: CASSLEAGEDEKLFF
J gene: TRBJ2-7; V gene: TRBV2; CDR3 protein: CASAGDSYEQYF
J gene: TRBJ1-1; V gene: TRBV7-9; CDR3 protein: CASSLRQLMNTEAFF
J gene: TRBJ1-6; V gene: TRBV19; CDR3 protein: CASSTGVGSPLHF
J gene: TRBJ2-1; V gene: TRBV5-1; CDR3 protein: CASSLDRAHNEQFF
J gene: TRBJ2-3; V gene: TRBV12-3/TRBV12-4; CDR3 protein: CASSPRLAGGDTQYF
J gene: TRBJ2-3; V gene: TRBV12-3/TRBV12-4; CDR3 protein: CASSDRGGADTQYF
J gene: TRBJ1-1; V gene: TRBV7-2; CDR3 protein: CASSARQGAGNTEAFF
J gene: TRBJ2-3; V gene: TRBV5-1; CDR3 protein: CASRTGGTDTQYF
J gene: TRBJ2-4; V gene: TRBV5-1; CDR3 protein: CASSLDYSPGNIQYF
J gene: TRBJ2-1; V gene: TRBV9; CDR3 protein: CASSLDPGSWGNEQFF
J gene: TRBJ1-1; V gene: TRBV5-1; CDR3 protein: CASSPAEAAEAFF
J gene: TRBJ2-7; V gene: TRBV6-1; CDR3 protein: CASRDRRGSYEQYF
J gene: TRBJ2-7; V gene: TRBV7-9; CDR3 protein: CASSTGTYEQYF
J gene: TRBJ2-2; V gene: TRBV12-3/TRBV12-4; CDR3 protein: CASSSYSSGRRSGELFF
J gene: TRBJ2-2; V gene: TRBV12-3/TRBV12-4; CDR3 protein: CASSFARGQNTGELFF
J gene: TRBJ2-4; V gene: TRBV27; CDR3 protein: CASSGLAGDLAKNIQYF